This T cell receptor beta chain was retrieved from a study of cytomegalovirus exposure and HLA in healthy donors. Primers included in the PCR were 60 Vbeta and 13 Jbeta primers. Libraries were prepared by immunoSEQ multiplex PCR; TCRdb keeps only in-frame clonotypes and omits some of them. The data show some 150,000 clones, with about 79% seen just once and less than 2.5% held by the top ten. Points from the study as a whole: Some V segments could not be told apart, so they were left out, TRBV6-2 and TRBV6-3 among them. Reports credit the classifier with highly specific, highly sensitive diagnosis of cytomegalovirus status.

This clone was counted only a few times. The antigen is undetermined. There are 13 residues in the CDR3. The V gene's germline CDR1 is MDHEN and CDR2 SYDVKM. V dropped 6 bases and J dropped 0 bases, with 9 bases sitting between them. This clonotype was sampled from a woman between 50 and 59 years old in good health and CMV-seronegative. Sequencing input: PBMCs. This chain connects TRBV28 to TRBJ2-7; maybe TRBD1 (6 bases). CDR3 protein: CASRQGGSYEQYF. CDR3 DNA sequence: TGTGCCAGCAGACAGGGTGGCTCCTACGAGCAGTACTTC.